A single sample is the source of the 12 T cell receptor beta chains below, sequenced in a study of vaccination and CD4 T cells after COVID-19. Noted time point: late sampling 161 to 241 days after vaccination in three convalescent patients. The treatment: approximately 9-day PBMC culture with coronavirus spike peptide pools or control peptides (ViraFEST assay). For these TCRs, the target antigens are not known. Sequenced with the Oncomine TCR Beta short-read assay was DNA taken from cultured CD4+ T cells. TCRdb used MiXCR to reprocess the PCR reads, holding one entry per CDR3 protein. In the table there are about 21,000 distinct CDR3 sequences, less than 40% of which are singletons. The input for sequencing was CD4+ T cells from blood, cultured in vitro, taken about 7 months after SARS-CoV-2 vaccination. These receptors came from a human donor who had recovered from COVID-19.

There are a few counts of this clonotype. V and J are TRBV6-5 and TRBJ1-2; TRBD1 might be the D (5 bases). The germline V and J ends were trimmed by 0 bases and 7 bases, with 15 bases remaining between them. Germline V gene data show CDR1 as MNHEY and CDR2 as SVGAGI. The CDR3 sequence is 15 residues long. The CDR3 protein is CASSYSKERGSGYTF. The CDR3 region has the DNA TGTGCCAGCAGTTACTCGAAAGAGAGGGGCTCTGGCTACACCTTC.

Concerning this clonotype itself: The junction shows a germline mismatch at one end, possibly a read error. The CDR3 DNA follows: TGTGCCGGCAGTTCGGGACTAGCGGGAGATACGCAGTATTTT. Translating gives CAGSSGLAGDTQYF. The chain uses TRBV27 and TRBJ2-3; 12 bases agree with TRBD2. Germline values: CDR1 MNHEY, CDR2 SMNVEV (reference sequence). This CDR3 is 14 amino acids long.

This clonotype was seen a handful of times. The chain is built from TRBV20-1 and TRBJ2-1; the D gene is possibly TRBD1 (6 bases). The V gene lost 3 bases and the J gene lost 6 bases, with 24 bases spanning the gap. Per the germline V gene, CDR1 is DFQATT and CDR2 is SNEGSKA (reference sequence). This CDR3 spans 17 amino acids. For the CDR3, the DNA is TGCAGTGCTAGGGGGCCAATTTTGAGACAGGTGAGCAATGAGCAGTTCTTC. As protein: CSARGPILRQVSNEQFF.

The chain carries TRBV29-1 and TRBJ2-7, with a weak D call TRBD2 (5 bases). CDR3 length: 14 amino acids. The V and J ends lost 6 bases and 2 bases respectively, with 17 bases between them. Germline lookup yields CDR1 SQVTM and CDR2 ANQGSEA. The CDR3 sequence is CSVRVFPAAYEQYF. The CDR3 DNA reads TGCAGCGTGCGGGTGTTCCCAGCTGCCTACGAGCAGTACTTC.

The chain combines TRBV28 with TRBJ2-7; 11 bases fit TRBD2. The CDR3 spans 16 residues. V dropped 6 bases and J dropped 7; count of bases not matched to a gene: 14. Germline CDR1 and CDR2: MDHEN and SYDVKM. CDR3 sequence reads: CASRSLAGGNYNEQYF. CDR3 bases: TGTGCCAGCAGAAGTTTAGCGGGAGGGAATTACAATGAGCAGTACTTC.

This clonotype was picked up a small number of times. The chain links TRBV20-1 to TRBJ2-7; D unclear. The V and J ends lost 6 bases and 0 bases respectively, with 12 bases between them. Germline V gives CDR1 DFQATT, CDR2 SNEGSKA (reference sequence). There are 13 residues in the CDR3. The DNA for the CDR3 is TGCAGTGCGCCTACGTATCGCTCCTACGAGCAGTACTTC. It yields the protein CSAPTYRSYEQYF.

The CDR3 protein is CSAGDYGYTF. CDR3 nucleotides: TGCAGTGCCGGAGACTATGGCTACACCTTC. The chain carries TRBV20-1 and TRBJ1-2; D ambiguous. The length of the CDR3 is 10 residues. Germline V gene lookup returns CDR1 DFQATT and CDR2 SNEGSKA (reference sequence). V lost 6 bases, J lost 3 bases, and 5 bases lay in between.

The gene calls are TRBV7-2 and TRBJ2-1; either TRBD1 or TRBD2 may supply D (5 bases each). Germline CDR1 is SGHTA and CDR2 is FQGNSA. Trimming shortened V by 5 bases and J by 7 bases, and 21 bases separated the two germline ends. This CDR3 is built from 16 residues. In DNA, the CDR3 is TGTGCCAGCAGCCTCGAAGGTGGGGGTCATAGAAATGAGCAGTTCTTC. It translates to CASSLEGGGHRNEQFF.

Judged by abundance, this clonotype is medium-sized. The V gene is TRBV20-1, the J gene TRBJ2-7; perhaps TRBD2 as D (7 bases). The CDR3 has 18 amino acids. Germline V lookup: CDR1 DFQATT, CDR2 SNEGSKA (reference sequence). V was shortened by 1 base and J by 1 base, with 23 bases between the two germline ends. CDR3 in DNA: TGCAGTGCTAGAGCCCTGCGGGAGAGTAGCAGGGGATCCTACGAGCAGTACTTC. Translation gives CSARALRESSRGSYEQYF.

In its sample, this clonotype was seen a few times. CDR3: CASSTLRGSKTQYF. CDR3 in DNA: TGTGCCAGCAGTACCTTACGGGGATCTAAGACCCAGTACTTC. The chain joins TRBV12-3 or TRBV12-4 to TRBJ2-5; a weak D match, TRBD2 (5 bases). The V and J ends lost 5 bases and 6 bases respectively, with 16 bases between them. The CDR3 has 14 residues.

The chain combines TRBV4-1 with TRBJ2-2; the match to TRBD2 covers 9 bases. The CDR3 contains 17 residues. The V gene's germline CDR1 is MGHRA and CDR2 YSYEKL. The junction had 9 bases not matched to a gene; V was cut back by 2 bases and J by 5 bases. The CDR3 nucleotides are TGCGCCAGCAGCCAACCGGGACTAGCCCTTGGAACCGGGGAGCTGTTTTTT. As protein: CASSQPGLALGTGELFF.

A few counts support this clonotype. The CDR3: CASKPGVALNTEAFF. CDR3 bases: TGTGCCAGCAAACCCGGGGTTGCTCTGAACACTGAAGCTTTCTTT. The chain uses TRBV6-1 and TRBJ1-1; D is uncertain. This CDR3 has 15 amino acids. Germline loops: CDR1 MNHNS, CDR2 SASEGT. With 7 bases removed from V and 0 bases from J, the gap between germline ends came to 15 bases.